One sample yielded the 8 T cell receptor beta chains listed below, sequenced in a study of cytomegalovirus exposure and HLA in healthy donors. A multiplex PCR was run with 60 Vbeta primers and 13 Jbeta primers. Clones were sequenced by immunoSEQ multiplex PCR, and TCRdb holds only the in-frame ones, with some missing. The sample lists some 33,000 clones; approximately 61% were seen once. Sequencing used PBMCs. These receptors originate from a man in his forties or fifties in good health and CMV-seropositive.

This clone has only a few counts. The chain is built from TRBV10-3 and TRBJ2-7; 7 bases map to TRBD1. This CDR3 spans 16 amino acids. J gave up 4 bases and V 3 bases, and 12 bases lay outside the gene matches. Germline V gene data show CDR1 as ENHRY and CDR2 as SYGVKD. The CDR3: CAISDPQGLKDYEQYF. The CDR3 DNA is TGTGCCATCAGTGACCCACAGGGGCTTAAGGATTACGAGCAGTACTTC.

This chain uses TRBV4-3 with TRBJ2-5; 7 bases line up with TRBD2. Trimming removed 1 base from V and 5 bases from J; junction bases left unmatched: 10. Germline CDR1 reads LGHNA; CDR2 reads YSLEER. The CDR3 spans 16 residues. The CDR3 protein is CASSQGAGLEGETQYF. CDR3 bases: TGCGCCAGCAGCCAAGGAGCAGGACTAGAAGGGGAGACCCAGTACTTC.

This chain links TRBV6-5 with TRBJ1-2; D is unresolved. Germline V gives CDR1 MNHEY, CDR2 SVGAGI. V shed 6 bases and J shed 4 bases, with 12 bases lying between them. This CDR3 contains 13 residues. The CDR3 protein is CASSPGSFYGYTF. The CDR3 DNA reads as TGTGCCAGCAGCCCCGGGTCCTTCTATGGCTACACCTTC.

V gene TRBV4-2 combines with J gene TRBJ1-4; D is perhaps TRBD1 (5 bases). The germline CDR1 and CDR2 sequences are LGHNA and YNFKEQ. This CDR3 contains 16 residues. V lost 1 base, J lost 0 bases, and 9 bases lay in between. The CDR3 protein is CASSQAGKATNEKLFF. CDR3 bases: TGTGCCAGCAGCCAAGCAGGGAAGGCAACTAATGAAAAACTGTTTTTT.

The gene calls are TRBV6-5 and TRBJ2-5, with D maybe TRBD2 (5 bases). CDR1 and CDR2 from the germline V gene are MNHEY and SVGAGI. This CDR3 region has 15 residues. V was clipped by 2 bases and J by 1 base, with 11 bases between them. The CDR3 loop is CASSYGGSLQETQYF. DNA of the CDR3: TGTGCCAGCAGTTACGGTGGGAGCCTCCAAGAGACCCAGTACTTC.

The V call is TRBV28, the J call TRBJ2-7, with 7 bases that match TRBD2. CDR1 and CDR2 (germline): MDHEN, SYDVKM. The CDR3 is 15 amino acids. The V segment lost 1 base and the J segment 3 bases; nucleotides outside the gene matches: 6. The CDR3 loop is CASSLFGGSRYEQYF. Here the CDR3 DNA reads TGTGCCAGCAGTTTATTTGGCGGGAGTCGCTACGAGCAGTACTTC.

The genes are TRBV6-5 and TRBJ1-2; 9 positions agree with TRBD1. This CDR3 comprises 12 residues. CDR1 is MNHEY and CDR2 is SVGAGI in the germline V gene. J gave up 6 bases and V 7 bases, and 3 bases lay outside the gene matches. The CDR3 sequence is CASKTGGDGYTF. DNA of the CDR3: TGTGCCAGCAAGACAGGGGGGGATGGCTACACCTTC.

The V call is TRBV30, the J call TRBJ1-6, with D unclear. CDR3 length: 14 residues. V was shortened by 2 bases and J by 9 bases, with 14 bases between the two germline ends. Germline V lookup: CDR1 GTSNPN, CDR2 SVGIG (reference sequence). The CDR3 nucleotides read TGTGCCTGGAGTTACGGGGTCTTGGGTTCACCCCTCCACTTT. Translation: CAWSYGVLGSPLHF.